The entry below describes one T cell receptor (beta chain). V was cut by 2 bases and J by 4 bases, with 9 bases left in between. CDR1 and CDR2 from the germline V gene are SGHRS and YFSETQ. This CDR3 region has 13 residues. The entry originates in a study of blood T cell repertoires in COVID-19. Clones were read by immunoSEQ multiplex PCR, and TCRdb kept only the in-frame ones, dropping some. Of about 500,000 clones listed, around 90% are singletons. Participants reported their clinical history, and cohort assignment relied on those reports. This sequence originates from a woman younger than 30 who had recovered from COVID-19. The genes are TRBV5-1 and TRBJ1-1; no firm D call. The source material was PBMCs or T cells enriched from blood (not recorded which). The CDR3 loop reads CASSLNLVTEAFF. CDR3 coding DNA: TGCGCCAGCAGCTTAAACTTAGTCACTGAAGCTTTCTTT.